A selection of T cell receptor beta chains follows, all from one sample in a study of blood T cell repertoires in COVID-19. Profiled with immunoSEQ multiplex PCR; TCRdb holds only in-frame clones, not every one. The data show a few hundred thousand clones, nearly 90% seen once. Sequencing was done on a sample of PBMCs or T cells enriched from blood (not recorded which). Every receptor here comes from a woman in her thirties who had recovered from COVID-19. The CDR3 runs from the conserved cysteine through the conserved F or W. The D gene is left open where the match is weak. Expanded clones are given a class, and other clones once, few, many or no size at all.

v_gene	j_gene	d_gene	abundance	CDR3nt	CDR3aa
TRBV19	TRBJ2-7	TRBD1	NA	TGTGCCAGTAGTATAGGGGCAGGGGGAGCTTCCTACGAGCAGTACTTC	CASSIGAGGASYEQYF
TRBV7-2	TRBJ1-1	TRBD1	NA	TGTGCCAGCAGCTTACCCCCCGGGACAGGGAACACTGAAGCTTTCTTT	CASSLPPGTGNTEAFF
TRBV3-1/TRBV3-2	TRBJ2-7	NA	NA	TGTGCCAGCAGCCAAGATTATTCCAGGGTCTACGAGCAGTACTTC	CASSQDYSRVYEQYF
TRBV2	TRBJ2-5	TRBD2	NA	TGTGCCAGCTCGCGGGAGGGGGGAGGCCAAGAGACCCAGTACTTC	CASSREGGGQETQYF
TRBV11-2	TRBJ2-4	NA	once	TGTGCCAGCAGCCCGGTTGTAGCCAAAAACATTCAGTACTTC	CASSPVVAKNIQYF
TRBV5-1	TRBJ1-1	TRBD1	NA	TGCGCCAGCAGCCTGGGGACAGAGTTCACTGAAGCTTTCTTT	CASSLGTEFTEAFF
TRBV6-1	TRBJ1-1	TRBD1	NA	TGTGCCAGCAGTGAATCGGGAGGGGGCGCTGGTTTCTTT	CASSESGGGAGFF
TRBV6-1	TRBJ1-5	TRBD1	few	TGTGCCAGCAGCGGACAGGGTAGCAATCAGCCCCAGCATTTT	CASSGQGSNQPQHF
TRBV7-2	TRBJ1-3	TRBD1	NA	TGTGCCAGCAGCTTAAGCATCGGGACAGGGGGCGCTGGAAACACCATATATTTT	CASSLSIGTGGAGNTIYF
TRBV4-3	TRBJ2-3	TRBD1	once	TGCGCCAGCAGCCCAGGGACAGGGGGCGCAGATACGCAGTATTTT	CASSPGTGGADTQYF
TRBV10-3	TRBJ2-3	TRBD1	NA	TGTGCCATCAACGGCGCAGGGGGCTTGGGAGATACGCAGTATTTT	CAINGAGGLGDTQYF
TRBV6-5	TRBJ1-1	NA	few	TGTGCCAGCAGTTACTCTGGCGCGGGGAACACTGAAGCTTTCTTT	CASSYSGAGNTEAFF
TRBV5-1	TRBJ1-5	TRBD1	once	TGCGCCAGCAGCTTGGAACCCTCCGGGACAGGGTCCCTGATTAGCAATCAGCCCCAGCATTTT	CASSLEPSGTGSLISNQPQHF
TRBV7-9	TRBJ1-6	NA	NA	TGTGCCAGCAGCTTGGGGGGGCATTGGGATTCACCCCTCCACTTT	CASSLGGHWDSPLHF
TRBV6-5	TRBJ1-1	TRBD1	NA	TGTGCCAGCAGCGACAGGGCGACTACTGAAGCTTTCTTT	CASSDRATTEAFF
TRBV5-4	TRBJ1-6	NA	NA	TGTGCCAGCAGCTTGGTCGCTGTCTGGGACTCGGGTAATTCACCCCTCCACTTT	CASSLVAVWDSGNSPLHF
TRBV12-3/TRBV12-4	TRBJ2-7	NA	NA	TGTGCCAGCAGTTACAGCTCCTACGAGCAGTACTTC	CASSYSSYEQYF
TRBV16	TRBJ2-3	TRBD2	NA	TGTGCCAGCAGCCAACCCGGGACTAGCGGGGGGCCTGATACGCAGTATTTT	CASSQPGTSGGPDTQYF
TRBV9	TRBJ2-1	TRBD2	once	TGTGCCAGCTCAGCCTCTACTAACATAGCGGGGGGCGACTACAATGAGCAGTTCTTC	CASSASTNIAGGDYNEQFF
TRBV27	TRBJ1-2	NA	NA	TGTGCCAGCAGGCCAAATACAGGGTTTATCGACTACACCTTC	CASRPNTGFIDYTF
TRBV7-2	TRBJ1-4	NA	NA	TGTGCCAGCAGCCAATGGCTGGACTCAGGGGCTAGGGAACTGTTTTTT	CASSQWLDSGARELFF
TRBV12-3/TRBV12-4	TRBJ1-5	NA	NA	TGTGCCAGCAAGGAGGGCCTCAATCAGCCCCAGCATTTT	CASKEGLNQPQHF
TRBV5-1	TRBJ1-1	NA	NA	TGCGCCAGCAGCAGCTGGGCAGATTCTAACACTGAAGCTTTCTTT	CASSSWADSNTEAFF
TRBV10-2	TRBJ2-7	TRBD2	NA	TGCGCCAGCAGTGAGTCGTTGGGACTAGCTTCCTACGAGCAGTACTTC	CASSESLGLASYEQYF
TRBV20-1	TRBJ1-2	NA	NA	TGCAGTGCAAGGGGGAGCTATGGCTACACCTTC	CSARGSYGYTF
TRBV6-5	TRBJ1-5	NA	NA	TGTGCCAGTCTAGACAGCATCAATCAGCCCCAGCATTTT	CASLDSINQPQHF
TRBV23-1	TRBJ2-2	NA	NA	TGCGCCAGCAGTCGATCATGGACACGGGTCACCGGGGAGCTGTTTTTT	CASSRSWTRVTGELFF
TRBV6-4	TRBJ2-1	NA	NA	TGTGCCAGCAGTGACTTTGTCGGGGGGCTCAATGAGCAGTTCTTC	CASSDFVGGLNEQFF
TRBV5-4	TRBJ1-1	TRBD1	NA	TGTGCCAGCAGCTTGGGCGGACAGGGGGCGCGAACTGAAGCTTTCTTT	CASSLGGQGARTEAFF
TRBV4-3	TRBJ1-3	TRBD1	once	TGCGCCAGCAGCCAAGGACAGGGGGCGAGCTCTGGAAACACCATATATTTT	CASSQGQGASSGNTIYF
TRBV4-2	TRBJ2-7	TRBD2	NA	TGTGCCAGCAGCCAAGATGCTCGGACTAGCGGGGCCACACTCTTTTACGAGCAGTACTTC	CASSQDARTSGATLFYEQYF
TRBV15	TRBJ1-5	TRBD1	NA	TGTGCCACCAGCAGAGAGGGGGTAGGGACAGGGGGCTGGCGGCCTCAGCCCCAGCATTTT	CATSREGVGTGGWRPQPQHF
TRBV5-1	TRBJ1-1	TRBD1	NA	TGCGCCAGCAGCTGGGACAGCAACACTGAAGCTTTCTTT	CASSWDSNTEAFF
TRBV5-8	TRBJ2-7	NA	NA	TGTGCCAGCAGCCCGGGACACCGGAGCTCCTACGAGCAGTACTTC	CASSPGHRSSYEQYF
TRBV18	TRBJ1-2	NA	NA	TGTGCCAGCTCACCAACCGACAGTTATGGCTACACCTTC	CASSPTDSYGYTF
TRBV24-1	TRBJ2-1	NA	NA	TGTGCCACCAGTGATTCCGACCCTAGGTCCTACAATGAGCAGTTCTTC	CATSDSDPRSYNEQFF
TRBV21-1	TRBJ1-6	NA	NA	TGTGCCAGCCTAGGTAGAGGGGCGGGAGGTAATTCACCCCTCCACTTT	CASLGRGAGGNSPLHF
TRBV2	TRBJ1-5	NA	NA	TGTGCCAGCAGTGAATACGGAGGGGTCAGCAATCAGCCCCAGCATTTT	CASSEYGGVSNQPQHF
TRBV15	TRBJ1-2	NA	few	TGTGCCACCAGCAGAGATCAGGGATTTGGCTACACCTTC	CATSRDQGFGYTF
TRBV6-1	TRBJ1-5	NA	NA	TGTGCCAGCAGTGCCGACAGGCTTCTCTATAGCAATCAGCCCCAGCATTTT	CASSADRLLYSNQPQHF
TRBV5-8	TRBJ1-5	NA	NA	TGTGCCAGCAGCTTGACCACGGATCAGCCCCAGCATTTT	CASSLTTDQPQHF